The 32 T cell receptor beta chains reported below all come from one sample, sequenced in a study of shared clonotypes between healthy human individuals. In the naive CD8 group, cells lacked CD45RO and were positively selected for CCR7, so terminally differentiated effector memory CD45RA+ cells were left out. Method: immunoSEQ multiplex PCR; TCRdb's copy keeps in-frame clones and lacks some. There are approximately 590,000 clones in the sample; around 95% occur only once, and about 0.11% lies in the top ten. Sample: naive CD8+ T cells sorted from blood. These receptors were collected from a woman aged 30 to 39 in good health.

On this clone: Other DNA sequences in this sample translate to the same CDR3. The V call is TRBV27, the J call TRBJ2-7; 10 bases are shared with TRBD1. The J segment lost 1 base and the V segment lost 6 bases, leaving 0 bases of the junction unmatched. This CDR3 has 13 residues. Germline CDR1 MNHEY, CDR2 SMNVEV (reference sequence). This CDR3 reads CASRGQGSYEQYF. The CDR3 region has the DNA TGTGCCAGCAGGGGACAGGGGTCCTACGAGCAGTACTTC.

The chain is built from TRBV10-3 and TRBJ2-7; 8 bases match TRBD2. Germline lookup yields CDR1 ENHRY and CDR2 SYGVKD. V was clipped by 3 bases and J by 7 bases; unmatched bases: 11. The CDR3 is 15 residues long. The CDR3 nucleotides read TGTGCCATCAGTGACGCGGTCGGGAGGGCCCGGGAGCAGTACTTC. Protein sequence: CAISDAVGRAREQYF.

Here the CDR3 reads CASSNTVQGINWYEQYF. CDR3 in DNA: TGTGCCAGCAGCAACACAGTACAGGGGATCAATTGGTACGAGCAGTACTTC. This chain connects TRBV7-9 to TRBJ2-7; TRBD1 matches 7 bases. The trim removed 5 bases at V and 4 bases at J, leaving 17 bases unmatched. The germline gives CDR1 SEHNR, CDR2 FQNEAQ (reference sequence). The CDR3 sequence is 17 residues long.

This chain joins TRBV27 and TRBJ1-2; perhaps TRBD1 as D (5 bases). Germline lookup yields CDR1 MNHEY and CDR2 SMNVEV (reference sequence). The CDR3 loop spans 11 amino acids. The ends were cut back, 8 bases at V and 3 bases at J, with 7 bases in the middle. This CDR3 is CASGAYYGYTF. CDR3 DNA sequence: TGTGCCAGCGGGGCCTACTATGGCTACACCTTC.

The chain employs TRBV6-1 and TRBJ2-5; D perhaps matches TRBD1 (5 bases). The CDR3 contains 15 residues. Looked up from germline, CDR1 is MNHNS and CDR2 is SASEGT. Trimming pared 7 bases from V and 4 bases from J, leaving 19 bases between. CDR3 in amino acids: CASNHRQASGETQYF. Written as DNA, the CDR3 is TGTGCCAGCAACCACAGGCAAGCGAGTGGAGAGACCCAGTACTTC.

The chain couples TRBV27 to TRBJ2-2, with TRBD1 matching 9 bases. The CDR3 has 16 amino acids. J was trimmed by 5 bases and V by 3 bases; bases with no gene match: 7. Germline values: CDR1 MNHEY, CDR2 SMNVEV (reference sequence). CDR3 sequence: CASSFTGGAGTGELFF. The CDR3 nucleotides read TGTGCCAGCAGTTTCACAGGGGGCGCAGGGACCGGGGAGCTGTTTTTT.

Details on this clone: The same CDR3 arises from other DNA sequences in this sample as well. Written as DNA, the CDR3 is TGTGCCAGCAGTGACGGTCTGGAGACCCAGTACTTC. This gives the protein CASSDGLETQYF. V and J are TRBV2 and TRBJ2-5; the D is unclear. Germline assignment: CDR1 SNHLY and CDR2 FYNNEI. CDR3 length equals 12 residues. Trimming cost V 3 bases and J 5 bases, with 7 bases left between them.

The chain couples TRBV5-4 to TRBJ2-6, with TRBD2 identical over 8 bases. CDR3 length equals 18 residues. CDR1 and CDR2 (germline): SGHNT, YYREEE (reference sequence). Trimming removed 2 bases from V and 1 base from J; junction bases left unmatched: 8. The CDR3 reads CASSLRWREESGANVLTF. CDR3 nucleotides: TGTGCCAGCAGCTTAAGGTGGCGGGAGGAATCTGGGGCCAACGTCCTGACTTTC.

The chain combines TRBV28 with TRBJ2-7, with D possibly being TRBD1 or TRBD2 (5 bases each). V was trimmed by 8 bases and J by 0 bases, leaving 17 bases between them. The CDR3 is 15 amino acids. Germline V CDR1 and CDR2: MDHEN, SYDVKM. As DNA, the CDR3 is TGTGCCAGCCGGACCTCCCCCGGGGCCTCCTACGAGCAGTACTTC. The encoded protein is CASRTSPGASYEQYF.

V and J are TRBV2 and TRBJ2-5; no reliable D call. The CDR3 has 13 amino acids. V lost 0 bases, J lost 5 bases, and 7 bases lay in between. Germline lookup yields CDR1 SNHLY and CDR2 FYNNEI. CDR3 coding DNA: TGTGCCAGCAGTGAAGCTACAGTCGAGACCCAGTACTTC. Its protein product is CASSEATVETQYF.

The genes are TRBV5-8 and TRBJ2-2; D not certain. Germline lookup yields CDR1 SGHTS and CDR2 YDEGEE. The CDR3 spans 13 residues. V lost 2 bases, J lost 6 bases, and 8 bases lay in between. The DNA for the CDR3 is TGTGCCAGCAGCTTTACACGGGCCGGGGAGCTGTTTTTT. Amino acids: CASSFTRAGELFF.

As regards this clone: Other DNA sequences in this sample translate to the same CDR3. V usage is TRBV5-6 and J usage is TRBJ2-1; D is tentatively TRBD1 or TRBD2 (5 bases each). Germline-derived CDR1 and CDR2 are SGHDT and YYEEEE. Trimming took off 0 bases at V and 9 bases at J, with 7 bases between the two ends. CDR3 length: 12 residues. The CDR3 is CASSLGGSEQFF. CDR3 in DNA: TGTGCCAGCAGCTTGGGGGGGTCTGAGCAGTTCTTC.

The V and J genes are TRBV5-4 and TRBJ2-1; 8 positions match TRBD2. Germline trimming cut 4 bases from V and 3 bases from J; bases unmatched to any gene: 9. CDR1 is SGHNT and CDR2 is YYREEE in the germline V gene (reference sequence). The CDR3 spans 16 residues. The chain's CDR3 is CASSGRAGVFYNEQFF. The CDR3 DNA reads TGTGCCAGCAGCGGAAGAGCGGGAGTATTCTACAATGAGCAGTTCTTC.

This chain joins TRBV27 and TRBJ2-2, with D possibly matching TRBD2 (5 bases). Trimming pared 2 bases from V and 5 bases from J, leaving 6 bases between. This CDR3 contains 13 residues. Germline V lookup: CDR1 MNHEY, CDR2 SMNVEV (reference sequence). The CDR3 DNA reads as TGTGCCAGCAGTTTACCGGGAACCGGGGAGCTGTTTTTT. It encodes CASSLPGTGELFF.

The chain couples TRBV27 to TRBJ1-5; D gene unclear. V was pared by 3 bases and J by 7 bases, with 10 bases between. The CDR3 runs 13 residues. Germline V gene sequence: CDR1 MNHEY, CDR2 SMNVEV (reference sequence). CDR3 protein: CASSLSLIQPQHF. The CDR3 DNA reads as TGTGCCAGCAGTTTGAGCCTAATCCAGCCCCAGCATTTT.

This clone showed up just once. The chain couples TRBV6-5 to TRBJ1-1; no clear D gene. In germline, CDR1 is MNHEY, CDR2 SVGAGI. Trimming pared 4 bases from V and 4 bases from J, leaving 7 bases between. The CDR3 is 12 residues long. CDR3 region: CASSFMGTEAFF. For the CDR3, the DNA is TGTGCCAGCAGTTTTATGGGCACTGAAGCTTTCTTT.

The V call is TRBV5-1, the J call TRBJ2-5, with 9 positions matching TRBD2. The CDR3 extends over 15 amino acids. V lost 4 bases, J lost 1 base, and 5 bases stayed unmatched. The germline V gene encodes CDR1 SGHRS and CDR2 YFSETQ. The CDR3 spells CASSPISGSQETQYF. The CDR3 bases are TGCGCCAGCAGCCCTATTAGCGGGAGCCAAGAGACCCAGTACTTC.

The chain recombines TRBV28 with TRBJ1-5; weak D call: TRBD1 (5 bases). This CDR3 contains 13 residues. Germline CDR1 is MDHEN and CDR2 is SYDVKM. V gave up 11 bases and J gave up 4 bases, with 15 bases separating them. CDR3 in DNA: TGTGCCCCGCCCGGGGGTGAAAATCAGCCCCAGCATTTT. Residues: CAPPGGENQPQHF.

This chain uses TRBV10-3 with TRBJ2-5; D not certain. This CDR3 is built from 14 residues. Germline V gene data show CDR1 as ENHRY and CDR2 as SYGVKD. The V gene lost 2 bases and the J gene lost 3 bases, with 10 bases spanning the gap. For the CDR3, the DNA is TGTGCCATCAGTGAGGGCAACCCAAAAGAGACCCAGTACTTC. It encodes CAISEGNPKETQYF.

The DNA of the CDR3 is TGTGCCAGCAGTTCAACCGGGACACTACCCTACGAGCAGTACTTC. It yields the protein CASSSTGTLPYEQYF. The chain joins TRBV28 to TRBJ2-7, with D possibly matching TRBD1 (6 bases). Per germline, CDR1 MDHEN and CDR2 SYDVKM. This CDR3 is built from 15 residues. V lost 4 bases, J lost 2 bases, and 15 bases lay in between.

The J gene is TRBJ2-2, the V gene TRBV28, with 8 bases matching TRBD2. The CDR3 is 16 residues long. Germline-derived CDR1 and CDR2 are MDHEN and SYDVKM. Unmatched junction bases numbered 10, after V lost 7 bases and J lost 3 bases. CDR3 sequence (DNA): TGTGCCAGCACATTTATAACTAGCGGATACACCGGGGAGCTGTTTTTT. Its protein product is CASTFITSGYTGELFF.

The rearrangement joins TRBV9 to TRBJ1-2; D remains ambiguous. Trimming cost V 5 bases and J 4 bases, with 6 bases left between them. Germline V lookup: CDR1 SGDLS, CDR2 YYNGEE. The CDR3 spans 11 residues. The CDR3 protein is CASRLGYGYTF. Here the CDR3 DNA reads TGTGCCAGCAGACTAGGCTATGGCTACACCTTC.

The chain is built from TRBV29-1 and TRBJ2-3; a possible D gene is TRBD2 (5 bases). V lost 1 base to trimming and J lost 3 bases, with 14 bases between them. CDR1 and CDR2 (germline): SQVTM, ANQGSEA. The CDR3 runs to 15 residues. The CDR3 spells CSVEGGSEITDTQYF. The DNA of the CDR3 is TGCAGCGTTGAAGGGGGTAGCGAAATTACAGATACGCAGTATTTT.

The chain is built from TRBV19 and TRBJ1-5; D gene uncertain. The CDR3 runs to 14 residues. Trimming took off 9 bases at V and 4 bases at J, with 16 bases between the two ends. Germline loops: CDR1 LNHDA, CDR2 SQIVND (reference sequence). Here the CDR3 DNA reads TGTGCCAGCTTCCCGACGGGAACGAATCAGCCCCAGCATTTT. It is translated as CASFPTGTNQPQHF.

This chain connects TRBV27 to TRBJ1-1; 7 nucleotides agree with TRBD1. Germline CDR1 and CDR2: MNHEY and SMNVEV (reference sequence). This CDR3 comprises 18 residues. The J segment lost 1 base and the V segment lost 4 bases, leaving 15 bases of the junction unmatched. The CDR3 DNA reads as TGTGCCAGCAGTTCAGTACTGGCCCACGACAGGGCGAACACTGAAGCTTTCTTT. Its translation is CASSSVLAHDRANTEAFF.

The V call is TRBV27, the J call TRBJ2-7; D call uncertain. Trimming cost V 3 bases and J 6 bases, with 12 bases left between them. This CDR3 is 13 amino acids long. In germline, CDR1 is MNHEY, CDR2 SMNVEV (reference sequence). The CDR3 DNA sequence: TGTGCCAGCAGTTTGGGCTCCGCCCTCGAGCAGTACTTC. Protein sequence: CASSLGSALEQYF.

This clone was seen a handful of times. The chain employs TRBV6-5 and TRBJ1-5, with 7 bases fitting TRBD1. The J segment lost 5 bases and the V segment lost 5 bases, leaving 3 bases of the junction unmatched. The CDR3 has 13 amino acids. CDR1 is MNHEY and CDR2 is SVGAGI in the germline V gene. The CDR3 is CASSDRAHQPQHF. Written as DNA, the CDR3 is TGTGCCAGCAGTGACAGGGCTCATCAGCCCCAGCATTTT.

This clone has a single count. The rearrangement links TRBV10-1 to TRBJ2-7; D unclear. The CDR3 runs to 12 residues. The germline V gene has CDR1 WNHNN and CDR2 SYGVQD (reference sequence). V lost 5 bases, J lost 2 bases, and 7 bases lay in between. The CDR3 region is CASSSGAYEQYF. As DNA, the CDR3 is TGCGCCAGCAGTTCGGGCGCCTACGAGCAGTACTTC.

This clone was picked up a small number of times. The CDR3 spells CASSSWGDQETQYF. CDR3 sequence (DNA): TGTGCCAGCAGCTCCTGGGGGGACCAAGAGACCCAGTACTTC. The chain is built from TRBV7-9 and TRBJ2-5, with D possibly matching TRBD2 (6 bases). The germline V and J ends were trimmed by 4 bases and 0 bases, with 9 bases remaining between them. This CDR3 has 14 amino acids. The V gene's germline CDR1 is SEHNR and CDR2 FQNEAQ (reference sequence).

The chain joins TRBV4-1 to TRBJ1-5, with 9 nucleotides matching TRBD1. The CDR3 sequence is 16 residues long. The V gene end was trimmed by 3 bases and the J gene end by 6 bases; junction bases not matched to a gene: 9. In germline, CDR1 is MGHRA, CDR2 YSYEKL. CDR3: CASSQSDRGAAQPQHF. The CDR3 bases are TGCGCCAGCAGCCAGTCGGACAGGGGAGCGGCTCAGCCCCAGCATTTT.

The chain carries TRBV30 and TRBJ2-3, with TRBD1 identical over 8 bases. The ends lost 4 bases at V and 0 bases at J; junction bases unmatched: 3. The germline V gene encodes CDR1 GTSNPN and CDR2 SVGIG (reference sequence). This CDR3 is built from 14 residues. CDR3 amino acids: CAWTTGVSTDTQYF. Here the CDR3 DNA reads TGTGCCTGGACGACAGGGGTAAGCACAGATACGCAGTATTTT.

The rearrangement uses TRBV28 and TRBJ2-7; possibly TRBD2 for D (5 bases). The V gene lost 3 bases and the J gene lost 1 base, with 19 bases spanning the gap. CDR1 MDHEN and CDR2 SYDVKM come from the germline V gene. The CDR3 is 17 amino acids. The CDR3 DNA sequence: TGTGCCAGCAGTTTCAGTCGCCAAACCCTAGCATCCTACGAGCAGTACTTC. Amino acids: CASSFSRQTLASYEQYF.